Given below is one TCR beta chain in context. Antigen: not known. The V end was cut by 7 bases, the J end by 2 bases, with 23 bases between. Germline CDR1 is GTSNPN and CDR2 is SVGIG (reference sequence). CDR3 length: 16 residues. These data come from a study of PD-L1 blockade in urothelial cancer. Whole-study context: In the patient group, about 85% of the roughly 30 were males with bladder-origin urothelial cancer. The patients had undergone anywhere from 0 to 3 prior chemotherapy regimens. Findings of the study overall: Tumor-associated clones in blood expanded more at 3 weeks in durable-benefit patients.

TCRdb's copy holds only in-frame clones and misses some; the assay was immunoSEQ multiplex PCR. The data show approximately 110,000 clones, about 85% seen once. The material was PBMCs, obtained around atezolizumab (anti-PD-L1) treatment. The sequence derives from a man aged 50 to 60 with urothelial cancer. The chain joins TRBV30 to TRBJ2-5; TRBD1 is a possible D gene (7 bases). For the CDR3, the DNA is TGTGCCTCCACCAGGGGGGTTGGTGGACGGCAAGAGACCCAGTACTTC. Its translation is CASTRGVGGRQETQYF. Supplemented by reference TRBV30 and TRBJ2-5, the full variable domain reads SQTIHQWPATLVQPVGSPLSLECTVEGTSNPNLYWYRQAAGRGLQLLFYSVGIGQISSEVPQNLSASRPQDRQFILSSKKLLLSDSGFYLCASTRGVGGRQETQYFGPGTRLLVL.